Shown below are 14 T cell receptor beta chains from a single sample sequenced in a study of T cell changes during pregnancy in multiple sclerosis. Clones were sequenced by immunoSEQ multiplex PCR, and TCRdb holds only the in-frame ones, with some missing. The sample has 80,000 or so clones; approximately 95% are singletons. The specimen was peripheral blood, collected in the second trimester of pregnancy. These receptors were obtained from a female donor in good health, enrolled as a control in a pregnancy study.

The V call is TRBV27, the J call TRBJ2-7; possibly TRBD1 for D (5 bases). Deletions cut 8 bases from V and 6 bases from J, with 23 bases between. CDR1 is MNHEY, CDR2 SMNVEV, per germline (reference sequence). The CDR3 totals 15 residues. The CDR3 loop reads CASGPGGAPSLEQYF. Here the CDR3 DNA reads TGTGCCAGCGGACCCGGTGGGGCTCCGTCACTCGAGCAGTACTTC.

The count of this clone is one. This chain's CDR3 is CASRQRPQSYNEQFF. In DNA, the CDR3 is TGTGCCAGCAGGCAGCGGCCTCAGTCCTACAATGAGCAGTTCTTC. The chain has TRBV6-1 and TRBJ2-1; D perhaps matches TRBD2 (5 bases). The germline V gene encodes CDR1 MNHNS and CDR2 SASEGT. Trimming removed 6 bases from V and 1 base from J, with 13 bases in between. CDR3 length equals 15 residues.

This sequence joins TRBV28 and TRBJ1-1; TRBD1 matches 11 bases. Looked up from germline, CDR1 is MDHEN and CDR2 is SYDVKM. With V trimmed by 6 bases and J by 1 base, 7 bases remained unmatched. The CDR3 is made up of 16 amino acids. The CDR3 DNA follows: TGTGCCAGCAGCCCCGGGACAGGGGGTTGGAACACTGAAGCTTTCTTT. It specifies CASSPGTGGWNTEAFF.

V usage is TRBV5-1 and J usage is TRBJ2-5, with 8 bases aligning to TRBD2. CDR1 and CDR2 from the germline V gene are SGHRS and YFSETQ. V gave up 3 bases and J gave up 3 bases; unmatched junction bases: 13. CDR3 length: 17 amino acids. The CDR3: CASSSGGGGVLEETQYF. For the CDR3, the DNA is TGCGCCAGCAGCTCCGGGGGGGGCGGGGTTTTGGAAGAGACCCAGTACTTC.

The chain carries TRBV5-1 and TRBJ1-4; D is unresolved. V lost 3 bases, J lost 4 bases, and 10 bases lay in between. The CDR3 is made up of 14 amino acids. Germline values: CDR1 SGHRS, CDR2 YFSETQ. CDR3 region: CASSWGGSNEKLFF. DNA of the CDR3: TGCGCCAGCAGCTGGGGAGGAAGTAATGAAAAACTGTTTTTT.

The chain uses TRBV2 and TRBJ1-3; TRBD1 is a possible D gene (6 bases). Germline CDR1 SNHLY, CDR2 FYNNEI. CDR3 length: 16 residues. Trimming shortened V by 6 bases and J by 0 bases, and 15 bases separated the two germline ends. The CDR3 DNA sequence: TGTGCCAGCAGAGGGTGGACAGTCAACTCTGGAAACACCATATATTTT. Protein sequence: CASRGWTVNSGNTIYF.

This clone was seen a single time. The DNA for the CDR3 is TGCGCCAGCAGCTTGCGGCGGGAGGGTTTCACAGATACGCAGTATTTT. Protein sequence: CASSLRREGFTDTQYF. The chain employs TRBV5-1 and TRBJ2-3, with 9 bases lining up with TRBD2. V shed 1 base, J shed 2 bases, and the junction held 5 bases outside the gene matches. The CDR3 consists of 16 residues. The germline V gene has CDR1 SGHRS and CDR2 YFSETQ.

The V and J genes are TRBV6-5 and TRBJ2-1; possible D gene TRBD2, 5 bases. The germline V gene has CDR1 MNHEY and CDR2 SVGAGI. Trimming removed 3 bases from V and 8 bases from J, with 14 bases in between. The CDR3 covers 14 residues. The CDR3 coding sequence is TGTGCCAGCAGTTATTCCGGGCCGGGGTATGAGCAGTTCTTC. The encoded protein is CASSYSGPGYEQFF.

The chain recombines TRBV28 with TRBJ2-7, with 15 bases lining up with TRBD2. The trim removed 6 bases at V and 0 bases at J, leaving 9 bases unmatched. The CDR3 contains 18 residues. Germline V gene data show CDR1 as MDHEN and CDR2 as SYDVKM. The CDR3 DNA follows: TGTGCCAGCAGGCAAGCGGGACTAGCGGGAGGAAGCTCCTACGAGCAGTACTTC. Translated: CASRQAGLAGGSSYEQYF. Drawing the rest from reference TRBV28 and TRBJ2-7, the complete variable domain is DVKVTQSSRYLVKRTGEKVFLECVQDMDHENMFWYRQDPGLGLRLIYFSYDVKMKEKGDIPEGYSVSREKKERFSLILESASTNQTSMYLCASRQAGLAGGSSYEQYFGPGTRLTVT.

The V and J genes are TRBV25-1 and TRBJ2-5; perhaps TRBD1 as D (5 bases). The germline V and J ends were trimmed by 3 bases and 5 bases, with 13 bases remaining between them. This CDR3 is built from 14 residues. Germline lookup yields CDR1 MGHDK and CDR2 SYGVNS. The CDR3 spells CASSDAGRRETQYF. In nucleotides, the CDR3 is TGTGCCAGCAGTGATGCAGGGCGGCGGGAGACCCAGTACTTC.

The CDR3 loop reads CASSRDSYNEQFF. The CDR3 nucleotides are TGTGCCAGCAGCAGAGACAGTTACAATGAGCAGTTCTTC. V usage is TRBV28 and J usage is TRBJ2-1; D may be TRBD1 (5 bases). With 6 bases removed from V and 4 bases from J, the gap between germline ends came to 10 bases. This CDR3 comprises 13 residues. Germline assignment: CDR1 MDHEN and CDR2 SYDVKM. Full variable domain (rest looked up from reference TRBV28 and TRBJ2-1): DVKVTQSSRYLVKRTGEKVFLECVQDMDHENMFWYRQDPGLGLRLIYFSYDVKMKEKGDIPEGYSVSREKKERFSLILESASTNQTSMYLCASSRDSYNEQFFGPGTRLTVL.

The chain is built from TRBV2 and TRBJ2-4; 13 bases are a match to TRBD2. After removal of 4 bases from V and 1 base from J, the junction contained 13 bases not matched to a gene. The germline CDR1 and CDR2 sequences are SNHLY and FYNNEI. The length of the CDR3 is 20 residues. Here the CDR3 reads CASSGRRLAGGPRAKNIQYF. DNA of the CDR3: TGTGCCAGCAGTGGAAGAAGACTAGCGGGAGGCCCCCGGGCCAAAAACATTCAGTACTTC. The full variable domain, in which reference TRBV2 and TRBJ2-4 provide the parts outside the CDR3, is EPEVTQTPSHQVTQMGQEVILRCVPISNHLYFYWYRQILGQKVEFLVSFYNNEISEKSEIFDDQFSVERPDGSNFTLKIRSTKLEDSAMYFCASSGRRLAGGPRAKNIQYFGAGTRLSVL.

The table lists this clone with a count of one. The rearrangement links TRBV27 to TRBJ1-2; 11 bases are a match to TRBD1. The CDR3 totals 14 residues. From germline, CDR1 is MNHEY and CDR2 SMNVEV (reference sequence). Trimming took 4 bases from V and 5 from J; bases not matched to a gene: 3. The CDR3 loop reads CASSYGQGAYGYTF. DNA for the CDR3: TGTGCCAGCAGTTACGGACAGGGGGCATATGGCTACACCTTC.

The gene calls are TRBV28 and TRBJ2-2; 9 bases are shared with TRBD2. The CDR3 consists of 15 residues. The junction had 5 bases not matched to a gene; V was cut back by 4 bases and J by 5 bases. Looked up from germline, CDR1 is MDHEN and CDR2 is SYDVKM. CDR3 sequence (DNA): TGTGCCAGCAGTTGGAGGCTAGCGGGGACCGGGGAGCTGTTTTTT. Its translation is CASSWRLAGTGELFF. Combining the CDR3 with reference TRBV28 and TRBJ2-2 gives the whole variable domain DVKVTQSSRYLVKRTGEKVFLECVQDMDHENMFWYRQDPGLGLRLIYFSYDVKMKEKGDIPEGYSVSREKKERFSLILESASTNQTSMYLCASSWRLAGTGELFFGEGSRLTVL.